The 9 T cell receptor beta chains presented below share a single source sample, sequenced in a study of PD-1 blockade in classical Hodgkin lymphoma. The data were produced by immunoSEQ multiplex PCR, yet TCRdb's version contains in-frame clones alone and is incomplete. In the table there are fewer than 40,000 clones, 80% to 90% of which are singletons. Specified time point: newly diagnosed, previously untreated cHL patient sample. Negative selection with magnetic separation was used to purify CD4+ T cells from thawed PBMCs. Sequenced material: CD4+ T cells from blood. The source of these receptors is a human donor with classical Hodgkin lymphoma.

The rearrangement uses TRBV5-6 and TRBJ2-2, with 9 bases fitting TRBD1. The J segment lost 5 bases and the V segment lost 1 base, leaving 6 bases of the junction unmatched. The CDR3 is 16 residues long. Germline CDR1 reads SGHDT; CDR2 reads YYEEEE. CDR3 amino acids: CASSLIGQGRTGELFF. In DNA, the CDR3 is TGTGCCAGCAGCTTGATCGGACAGGGGAGGACCGGGGAGCTGTTTTTT.

The DNA of the CDR3 is TGTGCCATCGGGGCGGGGACGCCCCGGGAGACCCAGTACTTC. Its translation: CAIGAGTPRETQYF. J is TRBJ2-5 and V is TRBV10-3; D is possibly TRBD2 (6 bases). Germline loops: CDR1 ENHRY, CDR2 SYGVKD. The V end lost 8 bases, the J end lost 5 bases, and 18 bases lay between the germline ends. The CDR3 is 14 amino acids.

J is TRBJ1-6 and V is TRBV7-9, with 7 bases that match TRBD1. This CDR3 spans 13 amino acids. Unmatched junction bases numbered 1, after V lost 4 bases and J lost 7 bases. Germline V CDR1 and CDR2: SEHNR, FQNEAQ (reference sequence). In DNA, the CDR3 is TGTGCCAGCAGCTGGGGACAGAATTCACCCCTCCACTTT. Amino acid sequence: CASSWGQNSPLHF.

In nucleotides, the CDR3 is TGTGCCAGCAGGGCACAGAGGAGCTCCTACGAGCAGTACTTC. Protein product: CASRAQRSSYEQYF. The chain joins TRBV2 to TRBJ2-7; D is uncertain. V lost 6 bases and J 0 bases, leaving 12 bases between the germline ends. The CDR3 length is 14 residues. Germline loops: CDR1 SNHLY, CDR2 FYNNEI.

The gene calls are TRBV7-9 and TRBJ1-6; 11 bases align to TRBD1. J lost 8 bases, V lost 5 bases, and 5 bases had no gene match. The CDR3 sequence is 15 residues long. Germline V gene sequence: CDR1 SEHNR, CDR2 FQNEAQ (reference sequence). In nucleotides, the CDR3 is TGTGCCAGCAGCCAGGACAGGGGGCTTTATTCACCCCTCCACTTT. Translation: CASSQDRGLYSPLHF.

V usage is TRBV28 and J usage is TRBJ2-7; D possibly matches TRBD1 or TRBD2 (5 bases each). Germline V gene lookup returns CDR1 MDHEN and CDR2 SYDVKM. The CDR3 loop spans 17 amino acids. Trimming stripped 2 bases from V and 6 bases from J, with 23 bases between. As DNA, the CDR3 is TGTGCCAGCAGTTTAGGGCCGAGGGCAGGGAGTTTTTCCGAGCAGTACTTC. It codes for CASSLGPRAGSFSEQYF. Based on the CDR3 plus reference TRBV28 and TRBJ2-7, the full variable domain is DVKVTQSSRYLVKRTGEKVFLECVQDMDHENMFWYRQDPGLGLRLIYFSYDVKMKEKGDIPEGYSVSREKKERFSLILESASTNQTSMYLCASSLGPRAGSFSEQYFGPGTRLTVT.

This clone appeared a few times. The chain is built from TRBV5-1 and TRBJ2-1; D is unclear. Germline V CDR1 and CDR2: SGHRS, YFSETQ. The V end was cut by 0 bases, the J end by 0 bases, with 7 bases between. CDR3 length: 15 amino acids. This chain's CDR3 is CASSLGESSYNEQFF. The CDR3 nucleotides are TGCGCCAGCAGCTTGGGCGAGAGCTCCTACAATGAGCAGTTCTTC.

V is TRBV11-2 and J is TRBJ2-3; D not certain. Germline V gives CDR1 SGHAT, CDR2 FQNNGV. V lost 1 base and J lost 5, with 13 bases in between. CDR3 length: 15 amino acids. The CDR3 DNA sequence: TGTGCCAGCAGCTTAGTAGCTCAAATCATAGATACGCAGTATTTT. The encoded protein is CASSLVAQIIDTQYF.

The chain has TRBV11-2 and TRBJ1-2, with D perhaps matching TRBD1 (5 bases). Trimming took off 5 bases at V and 6 bases at J, with 19 bases between the two ends. Germline V gene lookup returns CDR1 SGHAT and CDR2 FQNNGV. CDR3 size: 15 residues. The CDR3 loop is CASSPGPLDGHGYTF. The CDR3 DNA reads as TGTGCCAGCAGCCCGGGACCTCTAGACGGTCATGGCTACACCTTC.